This T cell receptor beta chain was sequenced during a study of identical twins. Study-wide results and caveats: There was more out-of-frame TCR alpha sharing in monozygotic twins than models estimated. Fewer insertions marked abundant cord blood beta clonotypes; young adult naive trended weakly, memory not at all. Diverse VJ usage suggested most zero-insertion clonotypes were not invariant T cells.

There are many counts of this clonotype. Its antigen is unidentified. Via MiXCR, TCRdb re-called the 5' RACE reads, giving one row per CDR3 protein. The table records 1.5 million to 2 million distinct CDR3 sequences, around a third of them present only once. Trimming removed 4 bases from V and 2 bases from J, with 12 bases in between. This CDR3 contains 14 residues. Germline assignment: CDR1 SQVTM and CDR2 ANQGSEA. Healthy Caucasians supplied all donations. Sequencing was done on a sample of cord blood. This clonotype originated in a newborn girl in good health. V and J are TRBV29-1 and TRBJ1-5; D uncertain. CDR3 sequence reads: CSVAAVGGNQPQHF. The CDR3 DNA reads TGCAGCGTTGCGGCCGTCGGGGGCAATCAGCCCCAGCATTTT.